Below, one TCR beta chain is given with its context. These data are taken from a study of T cells in Graves' hyperthyroidism and ophthalmopathy. Trimming took 2 bases from V and 0 from J, leaving 1 base between them. This CDR3 spans 12 amino acids. Looked up from germline, CDR1 is GTSNPN and CDR2 is SVGIG (reference sequence). Graves' hyperthyroidism qualified as stable when ophthalmopathy did not progress within 18 months. Participants, patients aged 18 to 65, had newly diagnosed hyperthyroidism with a duration under 2 months. Lactation, pregnancy, other autoimmune disease or uncontrolled infection led to exclusion of patients. RNA transcripts yielded amplified TCR beta CDR3 regions. The HTBI primer set served for first-round RT-PCR of the TCR CDR3. TCRdb reprocessed the multiplex PCR reads via MiXCR and lists one record per CDR3 protein. The table lists some 550,000 distinct CDR3 sequences, 20% to 25% of them singletons, with about 26% in the top ten.

The receptor comes from a man younger than 30 with Graves' hyperthyroidism. The sequenced material came from blood. The chain combines TRBV30 with TRBJ2-2, with D unclear. The CDR3 DNA sequence: TGTGCCTGGAGTTCGAACACCGGGGAGCTGTTTTTT. It translates to CAWSSNTGELFF.